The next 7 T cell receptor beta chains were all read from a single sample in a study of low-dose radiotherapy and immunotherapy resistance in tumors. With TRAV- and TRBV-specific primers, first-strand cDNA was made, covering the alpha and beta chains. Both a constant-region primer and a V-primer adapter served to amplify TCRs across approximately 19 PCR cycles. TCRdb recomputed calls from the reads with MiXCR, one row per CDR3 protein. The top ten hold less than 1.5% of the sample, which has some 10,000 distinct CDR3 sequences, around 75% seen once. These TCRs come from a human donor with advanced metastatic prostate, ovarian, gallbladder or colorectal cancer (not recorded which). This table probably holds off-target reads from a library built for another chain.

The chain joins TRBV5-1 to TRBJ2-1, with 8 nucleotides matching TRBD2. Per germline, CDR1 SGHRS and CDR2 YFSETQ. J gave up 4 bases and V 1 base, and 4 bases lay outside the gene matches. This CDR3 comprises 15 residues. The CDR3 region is CASSLLQREYNEQFF. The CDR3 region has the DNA TGCGCCAGCAGCTTGCTTCAGCGGGAGTACAATGAGCAGTTCTTC. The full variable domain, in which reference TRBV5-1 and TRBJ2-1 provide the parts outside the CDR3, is KAGVTQTPRYLIKTRGQQVTLSCSPISGHRSVSWYQQTPGQGLQFLFEYFSETQRNKGNFPGRFSGRQFSNSRSEMNVSTLELGDSALYLCASSLLQREYNEQFFGPGTRLTVL.

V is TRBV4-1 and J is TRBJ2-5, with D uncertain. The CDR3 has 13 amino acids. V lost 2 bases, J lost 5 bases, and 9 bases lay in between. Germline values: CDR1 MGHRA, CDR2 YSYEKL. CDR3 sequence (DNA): TGCGCCAGCAGCCAAAGAGCCGGGGAGACCCAGTACTTC. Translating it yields CASSQRAGETQYF.

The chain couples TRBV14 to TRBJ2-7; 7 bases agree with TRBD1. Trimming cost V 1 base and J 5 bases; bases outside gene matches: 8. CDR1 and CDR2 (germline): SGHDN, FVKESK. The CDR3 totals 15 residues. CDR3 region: CASSQVSRQGNEQYF. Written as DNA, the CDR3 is TGTGCCAGCAGCCAAGTGTCGAGACAGGGAAACGAGCAGTACTTC.

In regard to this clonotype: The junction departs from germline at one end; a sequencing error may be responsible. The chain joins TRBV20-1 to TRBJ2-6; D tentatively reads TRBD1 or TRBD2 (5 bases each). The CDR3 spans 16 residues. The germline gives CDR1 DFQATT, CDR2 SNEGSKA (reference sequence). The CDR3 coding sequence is TGCAGTGCCCCCGGAGGCGTGAACTCTGGGGCCAACGTCGTGACTTTC. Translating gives CSAPGGVNSGANVVTF.

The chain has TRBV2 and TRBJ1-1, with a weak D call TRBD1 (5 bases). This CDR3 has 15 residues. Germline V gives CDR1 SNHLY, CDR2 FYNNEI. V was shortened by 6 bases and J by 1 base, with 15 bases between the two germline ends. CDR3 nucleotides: TGTGCCAGCAGGGCGTTTTGGGGGGGGAACACTGAAGCTTTCTTT. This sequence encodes CASRAFWGGNTEAFF.

The CDR3 bases are TGTGCCAGTGGCCTGGGGTATAGAGAGACCCAGTACTTC. Translated, it gives CASGLGYRETQYF. The gene calls are TRBV12-3 or TRBV12-4 and TRBJ2-5; D is unresolved. Trimming cost V 9 bases and J 4 bases, with 15 bases left between them. This CDR3 is 13 amino acids long.

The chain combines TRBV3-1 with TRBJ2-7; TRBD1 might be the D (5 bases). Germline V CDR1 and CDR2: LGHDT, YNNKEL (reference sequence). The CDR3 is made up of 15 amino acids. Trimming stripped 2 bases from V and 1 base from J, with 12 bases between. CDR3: CASSQPTDVSYEQYF. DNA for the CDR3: TGTGCCAGCAGCCAACCGACAGACGTATCCTACGAGCAGTACTTC.